Following are 7 T cell receptor beta chains from one sample sequenced in a study of blood T cell repertoires in COVID-19. TCRdb's table, derived via immunoSEQ multiplex PCR, lists solely in-frame clones and lacks some. The sample yields fewer than 350,000 clones, over 80% seen once. Sequenced sample: PBMCs or T cells enriched from blood (not recorded which). All receptors derive from a young woman with acute COVID-19.

The chain employs TRBV5-6 and TRBJ1-3; D unclear. The CDR3 consists of 14 residues. Trimming removed 0 bases from V and 6 bases from J, with 10 bases in between. The germline CDR1 and CDR2 sequences are SGHDT and YYEEEE. In nucleotides, the CDR3 is TGTGCCAGCAGCTTGGCCTCACTGGTAAACACCATATATTTT. Translated: CASSLASLVNTIYF.

This clone was recorded once. The J gene is TRBJ2-3, the V gene TRBV28; weak D call: TRBD2 (5 bases). V gave up 4 bases and J gave up 3 bases, with 11 bases separating them. This CDR3 is built from 14 residues. Germline CDR1 MDHEN, CDR2 SYDVKM. The CDR3 sequence is CASSSEDRTDTQYF. The DNA of the CDR3 is TGTGCCAGCAGTTCGGAGGACCGAACAGATACGCAGTATTTT.

This sequence joins TRBV6-5 and TRBJ1-6, with D unresolved. Germline CDR1 reads MNHEY; CDR2 reads SVGAGI. V was clipped by 6 bases and J by 10 bases, with 19 bases between them. This CDR3 is built from 15 residues. CDR3 sequence (DNA): TGTGCCAGCAGACCAACCGGAAACAGTGGATCACCCCTCCACTTT. This sequence encodes CASRPTGNSGSPLHF.

V usage is TRBV19 and J usage is TRBJ1-4; a possible D gene is TRBD1 (5 bases). Trimming stripped 7 bases from V and 6 bases from J, with 15 bases between. Germline V gives CDR1 LNHDA, CDR2 SQIVND (reference sequence). CDR3 length: 14 amino acids. The CDR3 bases are TGTGCCAGTACGAGGACAAGGGAGGATGAAAAACTGTTTTTT. Its translation is CASTRTREDEKLFF. The variable domain in full, completed from reference TRBV19 and TRBJ1-4, reads DGGITQSPKYLFRKEGQNVTLSCEQNLNHDAMYWYRQDPGQGLRLIYYSQIVNDFQKGDIAEGYSVSREKKESFPLTVTSAQKNPTAFYLCASTRTREDEKLFFGSGTQLSVL.

This sequence joins TRBV2 and TRBJ1-2; 8 nucleotides match TRBD1. Germline trimming cut 5 bases from V and 3 bases from J; bases unmatched to any gene: 5. CDR1 is SNHLY and CDR2 is FYNNEI in the germline V gene. The CDR3 is made up of 14 amino acids. The CDR3: CASSSQGADYGYTF. As DNA, the CDR3 is TGTGCCAGCAGTTCCCAGGGGGCGGACTATGGCTACACCTTC. Supplemented by reference TRBV2 and TRBJ1-2, the full variable domain reads EPEVTQTPSHQVTQMGQEVILRCVPISNHLYFYWYRQILGQKVEFLVSFYNNEISEKSEIFDDQFSVERPDGSNFTLKIRSTKLEDSAMYFCASSSQGADYGYTFGSGTRLTVV.

The chain joins TRBV27 to TRBJ2-6; the match to TRBD2 covers 14 bases. The length of the CDR3 is 18 residues. V dropped 6 bases and J dropped 2; count of bases not matched to a gene: 6. Germline V lookup: CDR1 MNHEY, CDR2 SMNVEV (reference sequence). The CDR3 loop reads CASRKGLAGVPGANVLTF. The DNA for the CDR3 is TGTGCCAGCAGGAAGGGACTAGCGGGAGTTCCTGGGGCCAACGTCCTGACTTTC.

The rearrangement links TRBV3-1 (or the pseudogene TRBV3-2) to TRBJ1-4, with unresolved D. V dropped 2 bases and J dropped 7 bases, with 8 bases sitting between them. This CDR3 is built from 13 residues. Germline CDR1 and CDR2: LGHDT and YNNKEL (reference sequence). The DNA of the CDR3 is TGTGCCAGCAGCCAAAGAGGGATTGAAAAACTGTTTTTT. Translation: CASSQRGIEKLFF.